This T cell receptor beta chain was captured by sequencing in a study of metastatic and nonmetastatic thyroid tumors. Broader study findings: Reported TCR beta diversity, measured in blood and tumor, was significantly higher for malignant thyroid tumors than for benign nodules.

For this clone: Its cognate antigen is unknown.

Before thyroid surgery, none of the patients had received any treatment. Using MiXCR, TCRdb re-called clones from the PCR reads. The profile shows 29,000 or so clones, 3.5% to 5% of them singletons. Sequenced sample: blood. This receptor was identified in a female donor with papillary thyroid cancer or a benign thyroid nodule (not recorded which). Some clones in this sample may be carry-over from other donors' samples.

CDR3 residues: CASSKTGSFYGYTF. CDR3 DNA: TGTGCCAGCAGCAAGACAGGTAGTTTCTATGGCTACACCTTC. This chain connects TRBV9 to TRBJ1-2, with D tentatively TRBD1 (6 bases). Germline-derived CDR1 and CDR2 are SGDLS and YYNGEE. This CDR3 spans 14 amino acids. The V end lost 4 bases, the J end lost 4 bases, and 14 bases lay between the germline ends. The full variable domain, in which reference TRBV9 and TRBJ1-2 provide the parts outside the CDR3, is DSGVTQTPKHLITATGQRVTLRCSPRSGDLSVYWYQQSLDQGLQFLIQYYNGEERAKGNILERFSAQQFPDLHSELNLSSLELGDSALYFCASSKTGSFYGYTFGSGTRLTVV.